This T cell receptor (beta chain) was found in a study of naive CD8 T cells in extremely preterm neonates. Study summary: Reported adult age range differs: about 24-55 years versus roughly 20-55 years.

Measured with immunoSEQ multiplex PCR; TCRdb has only the in-frame clones, and not every one. The repertoire holds approximately 7,900 clones, with approximately 98% as singletons. A note on this clone: Its cognate antigen is unknown.

Study-wide findings and caveats: Relative to older groups, preterm infants had shorter, less trimmed CDR3s with fewer N additions. Term neonates approximately 0.4%, young children 0.03%, adults about 0.01%; preterm neonates shared approximately 2.5%. Preterm neonate repertoires were significantly less rich by iChao1 than others.

CDR3 size: 18 residues. J was trimmed by 2 bases and V by 1 base; bases with no gene match: 5. Germline V gives CDR1 SGHTA, CDR2 FQGNSA. The sequence came from a human donor in good health. Sequencing input: naive CD8+ T cells from blood. The V call is TRBV7-2, the J call TRBJ2-1, with TRBD2 matching 13 bases. CDR3 loop: CASSLVRLAGGTYNEQFF. DNA of the CDR3: TGTGCCAGCAGCTTAGTCCGACTAGCGGGGGGTACCTACAATGAGCAGTTCTTC. Filled out from reference TRBV7-2 and TRBJ2-1, the complete variable domain reads GAGVSQSPSNKVTEKGKDVELRCDPISGHTALYWYRQSLGQGLEFLIYFQGNSAPDKSGLPSDRFSAERTGGSVSTLTIQRTQQEDSAVYLCASSLVRLAGGTYNEQFFGPGTRLTVL.